The 25 T cell receptor beta chains reported below all come from one sample, sequenced in a study of Tregs in tolerant kidney transplant recipients. Sequenced by immunoSEQ multiplex PCR; TCRdb stores in-frame clones only, minus some. The table records under 300,000 clones, about 80% of them present only once. The specimen sequenced was CD4+ T cells from blood. These receptors were taken from a human donor in good health.

The J gene is TRBJ1-2, the V gene TRBV18; TRBD1 matches 11 bases. The length of the CDR3 is 16 residues. After removal of 2 bases from V and 3 bases from J, the junction contained 5 bases not matched to a gene. CDR1 and CDR2 from the germline V gene are KGHSH and LQKENI. This CDR3 reads CASSPGTGGGYYGYTF. For the CDR3, the DNA is TGTGCCAGCTCACCAGGGACAGGGGGTGGATACTATGGCTACACCTTC.

The gene calls are TRBV10-1 and TRBJ2-7, with a weak D call TRBD1 (6 bases). The V gene lost 0 bases and the J gene lost 2 bases, with 17 bases spanning the gap. The CDR3 loop spans 17 amino acids. Germline CDR1 and CDR2: WNHNN and SYGVQD (reference sequence). This chain's CDR3 is CASSESFGTHGPYEQYF. The CDR3 DNA reads as TGCGCCAGCAGTGAGTCGTTTGGGACACATGGACCCTACGAGCAGTACTTC.

The CDR3 DNA reads TGTGCCAGCAGTGAACGCCCGATCGAAAACATTCAGTACTTC. Translated, it gives CASSERPIENIQYF. The rearrangement joins TRBV6-1 to TRBJ2-4; no definite D call. Trimming took off 2 bases at V and 5 bases at J, with 10 bases between the two ends. Germline CDR1 is MNHNS and CDR2 is SASEGT. The CDR3 totals 14 residues.

V gene TRBV15 combines with J gene TRBJ1-5; the match to TRBD1 covers 8 bases. V shed 1 base and J 7 bases; nucleotides not matched to a gene: 6. There are 15 residues in the CDR3. The germline V gene encodes CDR1 LNHNV and CDR2 YYDKDF (reference sequence). The CDR3 DNA reads as TGTGCCACCAGCAGAGTGGACAGGGTAGGACAGCCCCAGCATTTT. It codes for CATSRVDRVGQPQHF.

The chain recombines TRBV14 with TRBJ1-4, with a tentative D call TRBD1 (5 bases). Germline values: CDR1 SGHDN, CDR2 FVKESK. Between the trimmed V and J ends, which lost 4 bases and 7 bases, there was a span of 16 bases. There are 15 residues in the CDR3. The CDR3: CASSRRSLRGEKLFF. The CDR3 DNA reads as TGTGCCAGCAGCCGTCGCAGTCTTAGGGGTGAAAAACTGTTTTTT.

This chain uses TRBV4-2 with TRBJ2-3; 9 bases are shared with TRBD1. V dropped 0 bases and J dropped 3; count of bases not matched to a gene: 4. Germline V CDR1 and CDR2: LGHNA, YNFKEQ. There are 16 residues in the CDR3. In DNA, the CDR3 is TGTGCCAGCAGCCAAGATGACAGGGGGGGGACAGATACGCAGTATTTT. It is translated as CASSQDDRGGTDTQYF.

The chain couples TRBV18 to TRBJ1-2; D remains unclear. The CDR3 sequence is 15 residues long. Trimming cost V 2 bases and J 0 bases, with 10 bases left between them. Germline V gene data show CDR1 as KGHSH and CDR2 as LQKENI. CDR3 residues: CASSPLDVTNYGYTF. In DNA, the CDR3 is TGTGCCAGCTCACCATTAGACGTAACTAACTATGGCTACACCTTC.

The rearrangement links TRBV27 to TRBJ2-6, with 12 bases matching TRBD2. Losses at the gene ends were 5 bases for V and 0 bases for J; bases not matched to a gene: 5. The CDR3 has 18 residues. Germline CDR1 MNHEY, CDR2 SMNVEV (reference sequence). CDR3 in amino acids: CASSRGLAGNSGANVLTF. The DNA of the CDR3 is TGTGCCAGCAGTAGGGGACTAGCGGGCAACTCTGGGGCCAACGTCCTGACTTTC.

The rearrangement joins TRBV10-3 to TRBJ1-3, with 7 bases fitting TRBD1. This CDR3 is 16 amino acids long. In germline, CDR1 is ENHRY, CDR2 SYGVKD. The junction had 8 bases not matched to a gene; V was cut back by 2 bases and J by 4 bases. The CDR3 nucleotides are TGTGCCATCAGTGAGCCAGGGGGGCCTGGCGGAAACACCATATATTTT. It specifies CAISEPGGPGGNTIYF.

The chain combines TRBV7-2 with TRBJ1-2; weak D call: TRBD1 (6 bases). Trimming left V 7 bases short and J 5 bases short, with 20 bases between. Germline CDR1 reads SGHTA; CDR2 reads FQGNSA. The CDR3 consists of 15 residues. The CDR3 DNA sequence: TGTGCCAGCACCTCTACTATGGGGGGGCGGTATGGCTACACCTTC. Translation: CASTSTMGGRYGYTF.

This chain links TRBV7-9 with TRBJ2-3; 9 nucleotides align to TRBD2. Germline CDR1 reads SEHNR; CDR2 reads FQNEAQ (reference sequence). The CDR3 loop spans 15 amino acids. V was clipped by 3 bases and J by 2 bases; unmatched bases: 3. The CDR3 protein is CASSFLAGVTDTQYF. CDR3 DNA sequence: TGTGCCAGCAGCTTCTTAGCGGGGGTCACAGATACGCAGTATTTT.

The rearrangement joins TRBV11-2 to TRBJ1-6; D is possibly TRBD1 (5 bases). Trimming pared 1 base from V and 9 bases from J, leaving 7 bases between. The CDR3 covers 13 residues. Germline V gives CDR1 SGHAT, CDR2 FQNNGV. CDR3 nucleotide sequence: TGTGCCAGCAGCTTAGTCGGGGGTTCACCCCTCCACTTT. It yields the protein CASSLVGGSPLHF.

This clone was detected only once. The rearrangement joins TRBV9 to TRBJ1-2; D might be TRBD1 (5 bases). V was pared by 4 bases and J by 4 bases, with 17 bases between. CDR3 length: 15 amino acids. Germline CDR1 and CDR2: SGDLS and YYNGEE. The CDR3 DNA is TGTGCCAGCAGCCCTGGGGCAGGTGGGAGCTATGGCTACACCTTC. It yields the protein CASSPGAGGSYGYTF.

The chain has TRBV5-4 and TRBJ2-3; D possibly corresponds to TRBD1 (6 bases). The V gene lost 4 bases and the J gene lost 3 bases, with 18 bases spanning the gap. There are 16 residues in the CDR3. Germline V gene lookup returns CDR1 SGHNT and CDR2 YYREEE (reference sequence). The CDR3 loop is CASSTLTGFVTDTQYF. CDR3 DNA sequence: TGTGCCAGCAGCACCCTTACAGGGTTCGTGACAGATACGCAGTATTTT. Full variable domain (outside the CDR3, taken from reference TRBV5-4 and TRBJ2-3): ETGVTQSPTHLIKTRGQQVTLRCSSQSGHNTVSWYQQALGQGPQFIFQYYREEENGRGNFPPRFSGLQFPNYSSELNVNALELDDSALYLCASSTLTGFVTDTQYFGPGTRLTVL.

J is TRBJ1-2 and V is TRBV18, with TRBD1 identical over 9 bases. The CDR3 is 18 residues long. V gave up 3 bases and J gave up 1 base; unmatched junction bases: 12. Germline CDR1 and CDR2: KGHSH and LQKENI. CDR3 DNA: TGTGCCAGCTCACCCCTCATTACCGGGACAGGGAGTAACTATGGCTACACCTTC. Protein product: CASSPLITGTGSNYGYTF.

The rearrangement uses TRBV5-6 and TRBJ2-3; D call uncertain. Germline V gives CDR1 SGHDT, CDR2 YYEEEE. The CDR3 runs to 14 residues. V shed 3 bases and J shed 1 base, with 9 bases lying between them. The DNA of the CDR3 is TGTGCCAGCAGCTCACTTTACGGCACAGATACGCAGTATTTT. Translated: CASSSLYGTDTQYF.

The chain carries TRBV2 and TRBJ2-7, with 7 bases fitting TRBD2. Germline V lookup: CDR1 SNHLY, CDR2 FYNNEI. The CDR3 runs 14 residues. V trimming: 8 bases; J trimming: 1 base; junction bases outside the gene matches: 8. Written as DNA, the CDR3 is TGTGCCAGCTATAGCGGGTACCTTTCCTACGAGCAGTACTTC. Its translation: CASYSGYLSYEQYF.

The CDR3 nucleotides read TGTGCCAGTACGGGACAGGGGGGCCACGAGCAGTACTTC. It specifies CASTGQGGHEQYF. The chain combines TRBV2 with TRBJ2-7; 11 bases match TRBD1. Looked up from germline, CDR1 is SNHLY and CDR2 is FYNNEI. CDR3 length: 13 amino acids. J gave up 5 bases and V 9 bases, and 6 bases lay outside the gene matches. The full variable domain, completed using reference TRBV2 and TRBJ2-7, is EPEVTQTPSHQVTQMGQEVILRCVPISNHLYFYWYRQILGQKVEFLVSFYNNEISEKSEIFDDQFSVERPDGSNFTLKIRSTKLEDSAMYFCASTGQGGHEQYFGPGTRLTVT.

The chain employs TRBV5-1 and TRBJ1-2, with 7 bases matching TRBD1. Germline V gene data show CDR1 as SGHRS and CDR2 as YFSETQ. The CDR3 runs 14 residues. J lost 3 bases, V lost 0 bases, and 2 bases had no gene match. DNA of the CDR3: TGCGCCAGCAGCTTGGTAGACAGGGACTATGGCTACACCTTC. Amino acid sequence: CASSLVDRDYGYTF.

This sequence joins TRBV9 and TRBJ2-3; TRBD2 might be the D (6 bases). Germline assignment: CDR1 SGDLS and CDR2 YYNGEE. V was clipped by 1 base and J by 2 bases, with 8 bases between them. CDR3 length: 14 amino acids. Here the CDR3 DNA reads TGTGCCAGCAGCGTATCGGGGGACACAGATACGCAGTATTTT. Its protein is CASSVSGDTDTQYF.

Comment on this clone: As the CDR3 is not closed by the conserved phenylalanine or tryptophan, this likely results from a read error. The limits of the CDR3 on the DNA are not certain, so only TCRdb's listed CDR3 is given. V gene TRBV27 combines with J gene TRBJ2-6; the D segment call TRBD1 is taken from the table without a DNA check. In germline, CDR1 is MNHEY, CDR2 SMNVEV (reference sequence). The CDR3 is made up of 10 amino acids, end residues included. The CDR3 region is CASSEIGTAH.

The gene calls are TRBV18 and TRBJ1-6, with D possibly matching TRBD1 (5 bases). This CDR3 is 14 amino acids long. Germline V gives CDR1 KGHSH, CDR2 LQKENI. Trimming shortened V by 4 bases and J by 7 bases, and 11 bases separated the two germline ends. The CDR3 is CASSRGRNNSPLHF. The CDR3 bases are TGTGCCAGCTCACGGGGACGGAACAATTCACCCCTCCACTTT.

This rearrangement joins TRBV15 to TRBJ2-7; 9 bases align to TRBD2. The CDR3 contains 16 residues. Germline V CDR1 and CDR2: LNHNV, YYDKDF (reference sequence). J gave up 3 bases and V 0 bases, and 6 bases lay outside the gene matches. The CDR3 DNA is TGTGCCACCAGCAGAGAAAAGGGACTAGCAGTCTACGAGCAGTACTTC. It codes for CATSREKGLAVYEQYF.

The DNA for the CDR3 is TGTGCCAGCAGCTTAGCGGGGGGGCGATCAGATACGCAGTATTTT. Protein: CASSLAGGRSDTQYF. The chain recombines TRBV7-6 with TRBJ2-3, with D possibly matching TRBD2 (7 bases). V was shortened by 0 bases and J by 4 bases, with 11 bases between the two germline ends. Germline V gene lookup returns CDR1 SGHVS and CDR2 FNYEAQ. The CDR3 contains 15 residues.

This clone was observed a few times. The chain links TRBV7-9 to TRBJ1-2; no clear D gene. Trimming removed 2 bases from V and 6 bases from J, with 16 bases in between. From germline, CDR1 is SEHNR and CDR2 FQNEAQ (reference sequence). The CDR3 loop spans 15 amino acids. DNA of the CDR3: TGTGCCAGCAGCTTATCGGCGGGCAGTCCTAATGGCTACACCTTC. It yields the protein CASSLSAGSPNGYTF.